What follows is one TCR beta chain and its context. Its target is unknown. One junction end does not reproduce the germline sequence, and a read error may be involved. TCRdb reprocessed the RACE reads via MiXCR and lists one record per CDR3 protein. The table has tens of thousands of distinct CDR3 sequences, approximately 12% seen once. This sample stems from a study of human T cells and chemical hapten exposure. Study-wide results and limits: Donors, who had alopecia, may show an immune response that differs from healthy people's. There were significantly more large CDR3 similarity clusters among expanded TCRs than among controls.

The CDR3 extends over 13 amino acids. The germline V gene has CDR1 SGHAT and CDR2 FQNNGV. The sample's time point: patch test 1, 2 weeks after DPC sensitization. Specified treatment: therapeutic diphenylcyclopropenone sensitization with weekly scalp DPC. Source: whole blood, taken in connection with sensitization to the hapten diphenylcyclopropenone (DPC). The clonotype was recovered from a woman aged 60-70 years with alopecia areata. Some clones in this sample may be carry-over from other donors' samples. The V and J genes are TRBV11-2 and TRBJ2-1; no reliable D call. The CDR3: CASSLGSGGPWIF. The CDR3 bases are TGTGCCAGCAGCTTAGGAAGTGGTGGACCGTGGATCTTC.